This TCR beta chain appears in the sequencing data of a study of monozygotic twins with inflammatory bowel disease. Donors each contributed one blood sample measuring 2 to 3 ml. Using the 5' RACE reads, TCRdb records one entry per CDR3 protein without DNA. The sample totals 200,000 to 250,000 distinct CDR3 sequences. Germline V gene lookup returns CDR1 MNHEY and CDR2 SVGAGI. CDR3 size: 13 residues. Whole-study results and caveats: In patient repertoires, differing immunosuppressive treatments may have added some variability. Distinction of different T cell subtypes was not possible. People with IBD had fewer clonotypes in common with others than healthy twins did, especially with disease activity.

Note on this clonotype: Its antigen is unidentified.

The origin of this receptor is a human donor with ulcerative colitis or Crohn's disease, or a healthy co-twin of an affected twin (not recorded which). Sequencing was performed on blood. The chain couples TRBV6-5 to TRBJ2-4; TCRdb outputs TRBD1, but without DNA this stays unchecked. The CDR3 sequence is CASSYRGGGIQYF.